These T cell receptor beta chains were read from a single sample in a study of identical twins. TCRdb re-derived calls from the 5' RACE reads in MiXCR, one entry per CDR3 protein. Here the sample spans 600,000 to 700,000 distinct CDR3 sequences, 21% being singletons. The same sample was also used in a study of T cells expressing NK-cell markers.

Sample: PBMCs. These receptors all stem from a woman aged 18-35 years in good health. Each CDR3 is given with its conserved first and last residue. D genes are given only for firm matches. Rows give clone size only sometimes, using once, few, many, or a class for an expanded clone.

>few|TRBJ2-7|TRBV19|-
CASSATAAYEQYF
TGTGCCAGTAGTGCGACCGCCGCCTACGAGCAGTACTTC
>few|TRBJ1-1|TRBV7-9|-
CASTIMNTEAFF
TGTGCCAGCACTATCATGAACACTGAAGCTTTCTTT
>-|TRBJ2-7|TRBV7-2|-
CASSLGGGGAYEQYF
TGTGCCAGCAGCTTAGGAGGGGGGGGGGCCTACGAGCAGTACTTC
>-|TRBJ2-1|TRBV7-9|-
CASSVTSPNEQFF
TGTGCCAGCAGCGTTACTTCCCCCAATGAGCAGTTCTTC
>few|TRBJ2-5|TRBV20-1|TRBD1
CSARSGTGRQETQYF
TGCAGTGCTAGATCCGGGACAGGGAGGCAAGAGACCCAGTACTTC
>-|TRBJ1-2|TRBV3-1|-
CASSQGGGVGYTF
TGTGCCAGCAGCCAAGGTGGGGGGGTTGGCTACACCTTC
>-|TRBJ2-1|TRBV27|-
CASRPFSYNEQFF
TGTGCCAGCAGACCATTCTCCTACAATGAGCAGTTCTTC
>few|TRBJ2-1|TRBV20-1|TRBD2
CSARGTSGRYEQFF
TGCAGTGCTAGGGGGACTAGCGGGAGGTATGAGCAGTTCTTC
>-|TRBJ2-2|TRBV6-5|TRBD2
CASSYRTSAGELFF
TGTGCCAGCAGTTACAGGACTAGTGCCGGGGAGCTGTTTTTT
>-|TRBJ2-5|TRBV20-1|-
CSATTGTRETQYF
TGCAGTGCTACAACCGGGACACGGGAGACCCAGTACTTC
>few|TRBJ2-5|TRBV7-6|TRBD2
CASRTTSGEGAQYF
TGTGCCAGCAGGACGACTAGCGGGGAGGGGGCCCAGTACTTC
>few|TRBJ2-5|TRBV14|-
CASSNLGEETQYF
TGTGCCAGCAGTAACCTGGGGGAAGAGACCCAGTACTTC
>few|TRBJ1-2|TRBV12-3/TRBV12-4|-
CASSTQPGHTNYGYTF
TGTGCCAGCAGTACTCAGCCGGGACACACTAACTATGGCTACACCTTC
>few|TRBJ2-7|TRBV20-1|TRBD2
CSAPGPESGRSEQYF
TGCAGTGCCCCGGGTCCCGAGAGCGGGAGATCCGAGCAGTACTTC
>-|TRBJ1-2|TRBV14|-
CASSQDLIIDYGYTF
TGTGCCAGCAGCCAAGATCTGATTATCGACTATGGCTACACCTTC
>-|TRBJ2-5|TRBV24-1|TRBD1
CATSDPTGAGETQYF
TGTGCCACCAGTGACCCCACAGGGGCTGGGGAGACCCAGTACTTC
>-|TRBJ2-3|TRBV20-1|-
CSARETVTPPDTQYF
TGCAGTGCTAGAGAAACTGTAACCCCCCCAGATACGCAGTATTTT
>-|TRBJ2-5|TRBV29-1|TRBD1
CSARGQEETQYF
TGCAGCGCCCGGGGACAGGAAGAGACCCAGTACTTC
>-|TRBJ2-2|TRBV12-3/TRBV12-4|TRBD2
CASSSSRSGSFTGELFF
TGTGCCAGCAGCTCCTCGCGGAGCGGGAGTTTTACCGGGGAGCTGTTTTTT
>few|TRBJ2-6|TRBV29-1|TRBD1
CSVVGTGQGNLAGANVLTF
TGCAGCGTTGTTGGGACGGGACAGGGGAATTTGGCTGGGGCCAACGTCCTGACTTTC
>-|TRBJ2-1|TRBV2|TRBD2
CTSSESGGRDEQFF
TGTACCAGCAGTGAGAGCGGGGGGCGAGATGAGCAGTTCTTC
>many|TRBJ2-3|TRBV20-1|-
CSARGELADTQYF
TGCAGTGCTAGAGGGGAATTGGCAGATACGCAGTATTTT
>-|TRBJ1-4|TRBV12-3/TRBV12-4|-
CASSLVPGGYEKLFF
TGTGCCAGCAGTTTAGTCCCCGGGGGGTATGAAAAACTGTTTTTT
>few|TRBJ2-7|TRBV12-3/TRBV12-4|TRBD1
CASSSGTGEFEQYF
TGTGCCAGCAGTTCCGGGACAGGGGAGTTCGAGCAGTACTTC
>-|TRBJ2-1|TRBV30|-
CAWNEGNEQFF
TGTGCCTGGAACGAGGGAAATGAGCAGTTCTTC
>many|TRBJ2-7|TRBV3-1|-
CASSQDPRVTYEQYF
TGTGCCAGCAGCCAAGATCCCAGGGTCACCTACGAGCAGTACTTC
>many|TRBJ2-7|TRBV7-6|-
CASSLIGGEQYF
TGTGCCAGCAGCTTAATAGGGGGCGAGCAGTACTTC
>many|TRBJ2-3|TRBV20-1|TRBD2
CSARDFREASTDTQYF
TGCAGTGCTAGAGACTTCCGGGAGGCAAGCACAGATACGCAGTATTTT
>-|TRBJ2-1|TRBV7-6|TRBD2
CASSPTSGGANEQFF
TGTGCCAGCAGCCCGACTAGCGGGGGGGCCAATGAGCAGTTCTTC
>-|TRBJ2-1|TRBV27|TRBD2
CASSRGLAGVEQFF
TGTGCCAGCAGTCGGGGACTAGCGGGAGTTGAGCAGTTCTTC
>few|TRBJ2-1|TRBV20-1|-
CSAKPGTSEQFF
TGCAGTGCCAAACCTGGGACCTCAGAGCAGTTCTTC